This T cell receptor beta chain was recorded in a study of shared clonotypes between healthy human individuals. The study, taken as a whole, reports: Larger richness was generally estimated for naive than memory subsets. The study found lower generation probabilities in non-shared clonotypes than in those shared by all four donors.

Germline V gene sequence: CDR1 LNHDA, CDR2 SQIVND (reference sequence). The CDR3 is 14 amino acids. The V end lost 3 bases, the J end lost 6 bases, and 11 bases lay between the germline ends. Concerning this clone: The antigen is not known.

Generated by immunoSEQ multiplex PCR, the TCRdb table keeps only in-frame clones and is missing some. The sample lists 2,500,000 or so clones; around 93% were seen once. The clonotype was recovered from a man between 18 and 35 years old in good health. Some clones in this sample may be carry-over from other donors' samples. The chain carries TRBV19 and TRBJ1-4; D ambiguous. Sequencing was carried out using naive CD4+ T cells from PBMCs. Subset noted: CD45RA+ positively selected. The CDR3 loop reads CASSMEGLDEKLFF. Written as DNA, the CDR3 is TGTGCCAGTAGTATGGAGGGTTTAGATGAAAAACTGTTTTTT.